The clone carrying this TCR beta chain was detected once. The CDR3 loop spans 13 amino acids. Trimming pared 6 bases from V and 0 bases from J, leaving 9 bases between. The V gene's germline CDR1 is MNHEY and CDR2 SVGAGI. The source of the sample is a study of blood T cell repertoires in COVID-19. Study-level information: Acute-phase and convalescent COVID-19 samples originated in the United States, Italy and Spain. The cDNA or gDNA used as material had been derived from T cells, B-cell-depleted T cells, or PBMCs.

Profiling relied on immunoSEQ multiplex PCR, and the TCRdb table lists in-frame clones only, not all of them. Seen here are roughly 180,000 clones, almost 85% observed once, and the top ten hold roughly 7.1%. This rearrangement joins TRBV6-5 to TRBJ2-7; D is uncertain. This receptor was identified in a man between 40 and 49 years old who had recovered from COVID-19. Material: peripheral blood. This CDR3 reads CASRAINSYEQYF. The CDR3 bases are TGTGCCAGCAGAGCCATAAACTCCTACGAGCAGTACTTC.